This T cell receptor beta chain was identified in a study of blood T cells in healthy people across ages. A sample-barcoded 5' primer and a J-beta primer mix were used in a second PCR of roughly 7 to 11 cycles. One entry per CDR3 protein, called by TCRdb with MiXCR from the 5' RACE reads. Here the sample spans just over 1 million distinct CDR3 sequences, around 43% being singletons. Study-wide points: Significant beta diversity loss was already apparent by age 40, declining roughly linearly.

V was shortened by 0 bases and J by 12 bases, with 12 bases between the two germline ends. Germline CDR1 and CDR2: SGHDN and FVKESK. This CDR3 contains 13 residues. This clonotype was seen a few times. The antigen is not known. Donors each provided approximately 9.6 milliliters of peripheral blood. Sequenced material: blood. The rearrangement joins TRBV14 to TRBJ2-1; possible D gene TRBD2, 6 bases. This TCR was sampled from a woman in her sixties in good health. The CDR3 spells CASSQDGTPGQFF. CDR3 nucleotide sequence: TGTGCCAGCAGCCAAGACGGGACTCCAGGGCAGTTCTTC.